The 5 T cell receptor beta chains below all came from one sample that was sequenced in a study of tumor-infiltrating lymphocytes in localized non-small cell lung cancer. Profiling relied on immunoSEQ multiplex PCR, and the TCRdb table lists in-frame clones only, not all of them. The sample includes fewer than 25,000 clones, roughly 66% of them seen just once. The sample consisted of lung tumor tissue. All receptors come from a human donor with non-small cell lung cancer.

The V gene is TRBV18, the J gene TRBJ2-7; D gene uncertain. CDR1 and CDR2 (germline): KGHSH, LQKENI. Deletions cut 3 bases from V and 5 bases from J, with 14 bases between. The CDR3 extends over 14 amino acids. As DNA, the CDR3 is TGTGCCAGCTCACCGGAGTGGGGATCGGACGAGCAGTACTTC. Protein sequence: CASSPEWGSDEQYF.

The chain has TRBV4-3 and TRBJ2-1; 9 nucleotides agree with TRBD2. The CDR3 is made up of 17 amino acids. V dropped 1 base and J dropped 7; count of bases not matched to a gene: 11. In germline, CDR1 is LGHNA, CDR2 YSLEER. In DNA form, the CDR3 reads TGCGCCAGCAGCCAAGTTCATGGCGGGGGGGCCGGGAATGAGCAGTTCTTC. Protein sequence: CASSQVHGGGAGNEQFF.

This clone has just one count. The chain has TRBV27 and TRBJ2-1, with unresolved D. The V gene lost 5 bases and the J gene lost 0 bases, with 5 bases spanning the gap. Germline assignment: CDR1 MNHEY and CDR2 SMNVEV (reference sequence). CDR3 length equals 13 residues. The CDR3 here is CASSTSSYNEQFF. The CDR3 nucleotides are TGTGCCAGCAGTACCTCCTCCTACAATGAGCAGTTCTTC.

This clone showed up just once. The genes are TRBV4-3 and TRBJ1-1, with 7 bases that match TRBD1. The germline gives CDR1 LGHNA, CDR2 YSLEER. There are 18 residues in the CDR3. V dropped 0 bases and J dropped 1; count of bases not matched to a gene: 11. The CDR3 nucleotides are TGCGCCAGCAGCCAAGATTGGGGGACAGAACACTGGAACACTGAAGCTTTCTTT. The encoded protein is CASSQDWGTEHWNTEAFF.

CDR3 loop: CASSLLAGGLQTDTQYF. CDR3 nucleotide sequence: TGTGCCAGCAGCCTTCTAGCGGGGGGGCTTCAGACAGATACGCAGTATTTT. The V gene is TRBV7-2, the J gene TRBJ2-3, with 12 bases aligning to TRBD2. The CDR3 consists of 17 residues. The junction had 9 bases not matched to a gene; V was cut back by 5 bases and J by 3 bases. Per germline, CDR1 SGHTA and CDR2 FQGNSA. Complete variable domain (other parts from reference TRBV7-2 and TRBJ2-3): GAGVSQSPSNKVTEKGKDVELRCDPISGHTALYWYRQSLGQGLEFLIYFQGNSAPDKSGLPSDRFSAERTGGSVSTLTIQRTQQEDSAVYLCASSLLAGGLQTDTQYFGPGTRLTVL.